Each of the 12 T cell receptor beta chains below was sequenced from the same sample in a study of regulatory T cells in long-lasting Graves disease. To make TCR beta libraries, researchers used iRepertoire HTBI primers and Arm-PCR of CDR3 regions. TCRdb redid the calling of the multiplex PCR reads with MiXCR, one entry per CDR3 protein. Of about 400,000 distinct CDR3 sequences in the sample, 15% were seen once. Time point here: newly diagnosed GD, antithyroid drugs for less than 3 months. The authors made the TCR library using RNA they extracted from PBMCs. Separately, the same data were catalogued under a study of T cells in Graves' hyperthyroidism and ophthalmopathy.

Sequencing was performed on peripheral blood mononuclear cells (PBMCs), taken at new diagnosis, from a patient treated with antithyroid drugs. These receptors originate from a woman aged 40 to 50 with Graves disease.

This clonotype was detected many times. The rearrangement links TRBV3-1 to TRBJ1-2; 11 bases match TRBD1. The CDR3 extends over 15 amino acids. Germline-derived CDR1 and CDR2 are LGHDT and YNNKEL (reference sequence). V shed 7 bases and J 7 bases; nucleotides not matched to a gene: 11. CDR3 in amino acids: CASTPDRGPDSGYTF. The DNA of the CDR3 is TGTGCCAGCACCCCGGACAGGGGGCCCGATAGTGGCTACACCTTC.

This clonotype occurred many times. This sequence joins TRBV20-1 and TRBJ1-4; D unclear. V lost 0 bases and J 0 bases, leaving 11 bases between the germline ends. The CDR3 sequence is 16 residues long. The germline CDR1 and CDR2 sequences are DFQATT and SNEGSKA (reference sequence). CDR3 sequence (DNA): TGCAGTGCTAGAGATCTAGCGGGCGCAACTAATGAAAAACTGTTTTTT. Amino acids: CSARDLAGATNEKLFF.

In its sample, this clonotype was seen many times. This chain links TRBV12-3 or TRBV12-4 with TRBJ2-1; D may be TRBD1 or TRBD2 (5 bases each). Trimming shortened V by 5 bases and J by 2 bases, and 13 bases separated the two germline ends. This CDR3 region has 15 residues. The CDR3 nucleotides are TGTGCCAGCAGTGATAGGGACCCGGCCTACAATGAGCAGTTCTTC. Its protein product is CASSDRDPAYNEQFF.

By frequency in the sample, this clonotype is medium-sized. This chain joins TRBV28 and TRBJ2-2; 10 bases are a match to TRBD2. J was trimmed by 6 bases and V by 3 bases; bases with no gene match: 16. Germline lookup yields CDR1 MDHEN and CDR2 SYDVKM. The CDR3 extends over 19 amino acids. CDR3: CASSLGLAGDRGPPGELFF. CDR3 in DNA: TGTGCCAGCAGTTTGGGCCTAGCGGGAGACCGCGGCCCCCCCGGGGAGCTGTTTTTT.

This clonotype has a count of ten or more. This chain connects TRBV28 to TRBJ2-3; TRBD1 matches 8 bases. The V and J ends lost 4 bases and 2 bases, in that order; junction bases with no gene match: 11. CDR1 and CDR2 (germline): MDHEN, SYDVKM. The CDR3 covers 17 residues. The chain's CDR3 is CASSWEQGEHYTDTQYF. CDR3 in DNA: TGTGCCAGCAGTTGGGAACAGGGGGAGCATTACACAGATACGCAGTATTTT.

This clonotype was found many times. This sequence joins TRBV4-2 and TRBJ1-3; 7 bases line up with TRBD1. The germline CDR1 and CDR2 sequences are LGHNA and YNFKEQ. V lost 0 bases, J lost 6 bases, and 2 bases stayed unmatched. The length of the CDR3 is 14 residues. CDR3 in DNA: TGTGCCAGCAGCCAAGAGACAGGGTTAAACACCATATATTTT. Translated, it gives CASSQETGLNTIYF.

In its sample, this clonotype was seen many times. V gene TRBV27 combines with J gene TRBJ2-1, with D possibly called TRBD1 or TRBD2 (5 bases each). V gave up 3 bases and J gave up 6 bases, with 15 bases separating them. Germline V CDR1 and CDR2: MNHEY, SMNVEV (reference sequence). This CDR3 comprises 15 residues. CDR3 sequence (DNA): TGTGCCAGCAGTTTGTTTGGGGGAATTGGCAATGAGCAGTTCTTC. Translated: CASSLFGGIGNEQFF.

This chain joins TRBV10-2 and TRBJ2-7; 10 bases are shared with TRBD2. Germline V gene data show CDR1 as WSHSY and CDR2 as SAAADI. The CDR3 contains 14 residues. V was clipped by 3 bases and J by 3 bases; unmatched bases: 2. The chain's CDR3 is CASSDSGRDYEQYF. The CDR3 DNA reads as TGCGCCAGCAGTGACAGCGGGAGGGACTACGAGCAGTACTTC.

V is TRBV6-2 or TRBV6-3 and J is TRBJ1-4; D remains ambiguous. This CDR3 region has 16 residues. Trimming left V 6 bases short and J 4 bases short, with 18 bases between. CDR1 is MNHEY and CDR2 is SVGEGT in the germline V gene. CDR3 residues: CASRRASLGINEKLFF. CDR3 bases: TGTGCCAGCAGGAGGGCTTCCCTGGGGATTAATGAAAAACTGTTTTTT.

V usage is TRBV20-1 and J usage is TRBJ2-2; no clear D gene. Germline V CDR1 and CDR2: DFQATT, SNEGSKA (reference sequence). The CDR3 covers 13 residues. V was trimmed by 2 bases and J by 3 bases, leaving 7 bases between them. CDR3 sequence reads: CSARYLYTGELFF. DNA for the CDR3: TGCAGTGCTAGATACCTCTACACCGGGGAGCTGTTTTTT.

V is TRBV6-9 and J is TRBJ2-1; 7 bases are shared with TRBD1. The V gene end was trimmed by 2 bases and the J gene end by 7 bases; junction bases not matched to a gene: 11. The CDR3 runs 16 residues. Germline V lookup: CDR1 MNHGY, CDR2 SVAAGI. CDR3 nucleotide sequence: TGTGCCAGCAGTTATCGAGGGGGCCTCCCTGGAAATGAGCAGTTCTTC. Translating it yields CASSYRGGLPGNEQFF.

In its sample, this clonotype was seen a few times. V and J are TRBV7-9 and TRBJ2-3; 14 bases map to TRBD2. This CDR3 region has 16 residues. The germline V gene encodes CDR1 SEHNR and CDR2 FQNEAQ (reference sequence). V shed 1 base and J 6 bases; nucleotides not matched to a gene: 3. In nucleotides, the CDR3 is TGTGCCAGCAGCTTAGGGACTAGCGGGAGGATTGATACGCAGTATTTT. As protein: CASSLGTSGRIDTQYF.